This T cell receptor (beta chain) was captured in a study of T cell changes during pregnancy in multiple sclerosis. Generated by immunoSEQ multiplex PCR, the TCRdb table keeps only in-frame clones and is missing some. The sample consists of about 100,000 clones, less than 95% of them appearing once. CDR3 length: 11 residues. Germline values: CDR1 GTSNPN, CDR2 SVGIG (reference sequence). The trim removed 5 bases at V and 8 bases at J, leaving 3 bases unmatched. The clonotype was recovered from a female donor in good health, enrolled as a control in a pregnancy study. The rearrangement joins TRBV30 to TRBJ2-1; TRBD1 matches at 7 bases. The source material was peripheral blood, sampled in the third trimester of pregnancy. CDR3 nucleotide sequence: TGTGCCTGGGCACAGGGGCATGAGCAGTTCTTC. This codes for CAWAQGHEQFF. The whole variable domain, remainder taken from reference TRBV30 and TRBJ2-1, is SQTIHQWPATLVQPVGSPLSLECTVEGTSNPNLYWYRQAAGRGLQLLFYSVGIGQISSEVPQNLSASRPQDRQFILSSKKLLLSDSGFYLCAWAQGHEQFFGPGTRLTVL.